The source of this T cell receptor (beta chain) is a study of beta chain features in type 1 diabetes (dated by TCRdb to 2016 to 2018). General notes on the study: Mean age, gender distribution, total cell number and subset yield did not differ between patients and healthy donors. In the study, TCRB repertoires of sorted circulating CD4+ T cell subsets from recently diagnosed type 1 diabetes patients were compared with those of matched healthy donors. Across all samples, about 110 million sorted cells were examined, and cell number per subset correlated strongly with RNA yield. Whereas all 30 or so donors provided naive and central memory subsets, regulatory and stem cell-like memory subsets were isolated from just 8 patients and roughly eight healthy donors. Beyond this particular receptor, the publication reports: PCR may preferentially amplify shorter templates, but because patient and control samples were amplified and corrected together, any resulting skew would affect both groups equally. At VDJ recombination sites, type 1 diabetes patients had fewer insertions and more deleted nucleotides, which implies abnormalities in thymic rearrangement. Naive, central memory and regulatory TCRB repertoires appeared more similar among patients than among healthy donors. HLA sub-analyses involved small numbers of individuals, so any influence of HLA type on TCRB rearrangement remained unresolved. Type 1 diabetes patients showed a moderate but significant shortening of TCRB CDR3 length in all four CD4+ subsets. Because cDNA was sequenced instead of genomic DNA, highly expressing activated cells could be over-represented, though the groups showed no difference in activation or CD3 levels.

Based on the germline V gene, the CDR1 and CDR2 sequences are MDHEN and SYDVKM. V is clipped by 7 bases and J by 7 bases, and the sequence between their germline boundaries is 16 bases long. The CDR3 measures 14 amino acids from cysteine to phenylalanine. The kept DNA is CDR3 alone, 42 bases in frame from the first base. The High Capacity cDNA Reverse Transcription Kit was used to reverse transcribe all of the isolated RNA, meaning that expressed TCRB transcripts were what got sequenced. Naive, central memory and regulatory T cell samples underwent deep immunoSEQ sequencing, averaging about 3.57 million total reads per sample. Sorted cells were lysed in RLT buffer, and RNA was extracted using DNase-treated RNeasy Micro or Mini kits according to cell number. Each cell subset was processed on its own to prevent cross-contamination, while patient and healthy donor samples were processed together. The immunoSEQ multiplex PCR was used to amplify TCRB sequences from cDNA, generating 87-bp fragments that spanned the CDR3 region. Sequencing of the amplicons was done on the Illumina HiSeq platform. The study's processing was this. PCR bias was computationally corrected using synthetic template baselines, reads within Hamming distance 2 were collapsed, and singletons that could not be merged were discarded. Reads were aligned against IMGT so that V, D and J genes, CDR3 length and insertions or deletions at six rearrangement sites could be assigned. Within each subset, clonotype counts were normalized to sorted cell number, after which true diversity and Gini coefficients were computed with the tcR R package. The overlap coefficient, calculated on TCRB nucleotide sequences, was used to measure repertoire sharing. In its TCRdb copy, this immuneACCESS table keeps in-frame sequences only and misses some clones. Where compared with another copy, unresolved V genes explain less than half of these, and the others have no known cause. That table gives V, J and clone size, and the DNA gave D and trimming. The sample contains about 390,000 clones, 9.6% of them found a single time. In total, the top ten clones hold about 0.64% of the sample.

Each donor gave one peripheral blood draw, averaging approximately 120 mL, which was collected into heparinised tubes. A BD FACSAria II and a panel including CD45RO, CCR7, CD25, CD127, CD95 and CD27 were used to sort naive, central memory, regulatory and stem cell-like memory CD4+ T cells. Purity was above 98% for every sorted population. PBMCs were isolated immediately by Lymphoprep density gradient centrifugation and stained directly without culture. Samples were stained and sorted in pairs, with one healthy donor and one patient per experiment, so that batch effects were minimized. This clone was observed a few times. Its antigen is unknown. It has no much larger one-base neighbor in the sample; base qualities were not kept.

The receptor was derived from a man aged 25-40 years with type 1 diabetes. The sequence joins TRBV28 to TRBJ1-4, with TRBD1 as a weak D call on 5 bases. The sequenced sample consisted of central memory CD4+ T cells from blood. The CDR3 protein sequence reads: CASNDHGGTEKLFF. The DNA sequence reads TGTGCCAGCAACGACCATGGGGGGACTGAAAAACTGTTTTTT.